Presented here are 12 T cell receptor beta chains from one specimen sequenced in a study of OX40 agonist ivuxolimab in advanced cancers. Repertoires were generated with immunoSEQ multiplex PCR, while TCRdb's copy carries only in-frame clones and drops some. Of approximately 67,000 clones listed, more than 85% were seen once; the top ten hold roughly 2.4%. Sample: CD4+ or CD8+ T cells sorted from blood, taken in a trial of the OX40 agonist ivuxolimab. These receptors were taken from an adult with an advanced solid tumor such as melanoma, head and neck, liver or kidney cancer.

CDR3 region: CASSSGTGNLYGYTF. The CDR3 DNA reads as TGCGCCAGCAGCTCTGGGACAGGAAACCTCTATGGCTACACCTTC. The chain links TRBV5-1 to TRBJ1-2; 8 bases align to TRBD1. This CDR3 spans 15 amino acids. The V gene end was trimmed by 3 bases and the J gene end by 4 bases; junction bases not matched to a gene: 8. Germline CDR1 and CDR2: SGHRS and YFSETQ.

The CDR3 nucleotides are TGTGCCTGGAGTGTACGGGCAGGGGGACTAGCGGCCGGGAATGAGCAGTTCTTC. Its protein is CAWSVRAGGLAAGNEQFF. J is TRBJ2-1 and V is TRBV30; TRBD2 matches at 11 bases. Germline loops: CDR1 GTSNPN, CDR2 SVGIG (reference sequence). The length of the CDR3 is 18 residues. Trimming cost V 0 bases and J 7 bases; bases outside gene matches: 14.

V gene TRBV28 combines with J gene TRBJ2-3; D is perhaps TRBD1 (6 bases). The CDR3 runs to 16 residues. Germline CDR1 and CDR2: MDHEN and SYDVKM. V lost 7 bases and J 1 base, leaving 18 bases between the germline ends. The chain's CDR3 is CASKGPDSSGTDTQYF. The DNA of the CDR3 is TGTGCCAGCAAGGGGCCGGACAGCTCAGGCACAGATACGCAGTATTTT.

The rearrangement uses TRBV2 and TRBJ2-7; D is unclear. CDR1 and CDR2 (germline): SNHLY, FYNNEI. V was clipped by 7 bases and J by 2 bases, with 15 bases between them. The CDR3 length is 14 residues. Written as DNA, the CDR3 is TGTGCCAGCACCTACCTGGGGTTAACCTACGAGCAGTACTTC. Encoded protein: CASTYLGLTYEQYF.

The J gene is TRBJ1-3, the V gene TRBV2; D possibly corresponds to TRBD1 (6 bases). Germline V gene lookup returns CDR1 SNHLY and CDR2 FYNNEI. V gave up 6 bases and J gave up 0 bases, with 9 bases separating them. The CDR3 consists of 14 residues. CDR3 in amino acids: CASSSGVSGNTIYF. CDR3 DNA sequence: TGTGCCAGCAGCTCAGGGGTCTCTGGAAACACCATATATTTT.

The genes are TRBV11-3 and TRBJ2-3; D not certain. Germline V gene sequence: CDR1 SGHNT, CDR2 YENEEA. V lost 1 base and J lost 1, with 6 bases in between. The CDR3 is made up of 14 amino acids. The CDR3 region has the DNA TGTGCCAGCAGCTTAGGTAGCCGCACAGATACGCAGTATTTT. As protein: CASSLGSRTDTQYF.

CDR3 nucleotide sequence: TGTGCCTGGAGTGAAGCGTACACTGAAGCTTTCTTT. Residues: CAWSEAYTEAFF. The chain combines TRBV30 with TRBJ1-1; D is unclear. V lost 1 base and J lost 3, with 6 bases in between. CDR3 length: 12 amino acids. CDR1 is GTSNPN and CDR2 is SVGIG in the germline V gene (reference sequence).

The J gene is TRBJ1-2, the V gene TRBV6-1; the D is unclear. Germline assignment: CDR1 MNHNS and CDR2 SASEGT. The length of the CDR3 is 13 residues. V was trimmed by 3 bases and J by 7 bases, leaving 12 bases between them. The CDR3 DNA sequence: TGTGCCAGCAGTGATCGGGCGGCCCGTGGCTACACCTTC. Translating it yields CASSDRAARGYTF.

DNA of the CDR3: TGTGCCAGCAGCCCCAACCCCTCTTACGAGCAGTACTTC. It is translated as CASSPNPSYEQYF. This rearrangement joins TRBV6-5 to TRBJ2-7; D remains unclear. Trimming took off 6 bases at V and 4 bases at J, with 13 bases between the two ends. The germline V gene has CDR1 MNHEY and CDR2 SVGAGI. The CDR3 loop spans 13 amino acids.

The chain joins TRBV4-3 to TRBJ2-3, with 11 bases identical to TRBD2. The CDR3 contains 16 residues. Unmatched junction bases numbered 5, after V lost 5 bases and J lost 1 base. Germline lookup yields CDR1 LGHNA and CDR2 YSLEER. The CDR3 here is CASSVQLAGGTDTQYF. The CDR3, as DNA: TGCGCCAGCAGCGTCCAACTAGCGGGGGGCACAGATACGCAGTATTTT.

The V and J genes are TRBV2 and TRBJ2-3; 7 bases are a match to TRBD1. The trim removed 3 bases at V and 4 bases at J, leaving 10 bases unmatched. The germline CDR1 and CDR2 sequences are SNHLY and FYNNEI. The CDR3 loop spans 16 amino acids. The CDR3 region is CASSELTGRLADTQYF. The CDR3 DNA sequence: TGTGCCAGCAGTGAGTTGACAGGGCGGCTTGCAGATACGCAGTATTTT.

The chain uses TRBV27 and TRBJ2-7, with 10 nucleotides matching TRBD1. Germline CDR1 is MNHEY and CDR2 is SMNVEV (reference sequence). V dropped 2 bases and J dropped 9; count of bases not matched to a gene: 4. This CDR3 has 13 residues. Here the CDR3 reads CASSLETGGGQYF. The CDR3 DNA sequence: TGTGCCAGCAGTTTAGAGACAGGGGGCGGGCAGTACTTC.